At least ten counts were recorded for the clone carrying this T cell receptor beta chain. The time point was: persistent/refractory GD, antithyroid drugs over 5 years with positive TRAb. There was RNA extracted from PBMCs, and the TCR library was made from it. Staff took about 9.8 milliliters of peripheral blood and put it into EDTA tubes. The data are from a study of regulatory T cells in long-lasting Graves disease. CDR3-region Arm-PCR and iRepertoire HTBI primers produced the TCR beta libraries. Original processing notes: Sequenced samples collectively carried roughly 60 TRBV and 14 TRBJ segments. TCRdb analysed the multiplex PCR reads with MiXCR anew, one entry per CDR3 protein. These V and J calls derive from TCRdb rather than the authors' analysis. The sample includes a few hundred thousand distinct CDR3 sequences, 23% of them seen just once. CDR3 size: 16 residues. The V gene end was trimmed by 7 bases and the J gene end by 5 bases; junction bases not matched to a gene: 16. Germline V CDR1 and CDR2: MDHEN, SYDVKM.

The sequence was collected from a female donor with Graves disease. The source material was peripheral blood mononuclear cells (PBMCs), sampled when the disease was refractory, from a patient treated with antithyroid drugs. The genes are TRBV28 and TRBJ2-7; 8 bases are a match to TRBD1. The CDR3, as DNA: TGTGCCAGCACTCCCTTAGGCTGGACAGGGCCCGACGAGCAGTACTTC. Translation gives CASTPLGWTGPDEQYF. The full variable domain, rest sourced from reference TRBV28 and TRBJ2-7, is DVKVTQSSRYLVKRTGEKVFLECVQDMDHENMFWYRQDPGLGLRLIYFSYDVKMKEKGDIPEGYSVSREKKERFSLILESASTNQTSMYLCASTPLGWTGPDEQYFGPGTRLTVT.